This TCR beta chain was sequenced during a study of blood T cell repertoires in COVID-19 (dated by TCRdb to 2018 to 2020). For the wider study: Samples covering the acute and convalescent phases of COVID-19 were provided by collaborators in the United States, Italy and Spain. The prospective study material was composed of cDNA or gDNA derived from T cells, B-cell-depleted T cells, or PBMCs. Deeply sampled blood TCRbeta repertoires from subjects exposed to, actively infected with, or recovered from COVID-19 were included in the dataset. A freely available public database, intended as a resource for researchers studying the immune response to SARS-CoV-2, is where the repertoires were released. The samples were drawn from two sources: the first 160 participants of the ongoing ImmuneRACE study, and over 950 subjects contributed by 6 global collaborators. The sample metadata nearly always contained a de-identified subject ID, COVID-19 status, age in years and sex. HLA class I and class II types, where available, came from metadata supplied by the sample provider rather than from assay-based typing.

General conclusions and limits of the study: The quantity of clinical and demographic metadata differed by source and by participant and was supplied without curation.

A distance of 9 bases separates the germline ends of V and J, which lose 1 base and 6 bases respectively. The CDR3 contains 13 residues, cysteine and phenylalanine counted. The retained sequence is limited to the CDR3, 39 bases, with the frame set at the first base. As encoded in the germline V gene (reference sequence), CDR1 is LNHNV while CDR2 is YYDKDF. The immunoSEQ Assay, a bias-controlled multiplex PCR, was used to amplify TCRbeta CDR3 regions from genomic DNA. The paper's data handling went like this. The number of nucleated cells in each sample was estimated from the amplification of reference gene primers within the assay. To quantify the absolute abundance of each unique TCRbeta CDR3 rearrangement, sequence reads were collapsed and filtered. For each sample, productive Simpson clonality was calculated by taking the square root of Simpson's diversity index across productive rearrangements. TCRdb carries this immuneACCESS record with in-frame sequences only. Its versions omit some clonotypes, under half of them owing to an unresolved V gene in the studies checked, with the rest unexplained. V and J calls and clone size are those listed in that table; D and trimming were worked out from the DNA. Within this sample are under 350,000 clones, with roughly 91% of them counted one time only. Roughly 4.8% of the sample is taken by the ten largest.

To note about this clone: What antigen it recognizes has not been identified. Base qualities are missing; no much larger clone stands one base away.

Collaborating institutions collected whole blood in K2EDTA tubes following their own protocols. For TCRbeta analysis, collaborators shipped samples as frozen whole blood, isolated PBMCs, or DNA extracted from either of those sample types. The sample taken for sequencing was peripheral blood. The chain links TRBV15 with TRBJ1-1, with no reliable assignment of the D segment. This TCR was recovered from a man between 40 and 49 years old with acute or convalescent COVID-19. The sequenced DNA: TGTGCCACCAGCAGAGGACTGATGCCTGAAGCTTTCTTT. Its protein reads: CATSRGLMPEAFF.